This is a list of T cell receptor beta chains from one sample in a study of T cells after yellow fever vaccination. TCRdb reprocessed the 5' RACE reads via MiXCR and lists one record per CDR3 protein. The data show roughly 340,000 distinct CDR3 sequences, 8% to 10% seen once. Sequenced here: PBMCs, sampled on the day of the first yellow fever vaccination. The source of these receptors is a man between 18 and 35 years old who received the YFV17D yellow fever vaccine. The CDR3 runs from the conserved cysteine through the conserved F or W. A D gene is named only where the DNA matches it firmly. Some rows mark clone size as missing; the rest say once, few, many or name a class of expanded clone.

size	V	J	D	CDR3	DNA
few	TRBV9	TRBJ1-5	TRBD1	CASSVGQTEGPQHF	TGTGCCAGCAGCGTGGGACAGACAGAGGGGCCCCAGCATTTT
.	TRBV4-3	TRBJ1-1	.	CASSQRVPGTEAFF	TGTGCCAGCAGCCAAAGAGTGCCGGGCACTGAAGCTTTCTTT
.	TRBV9	TRBJ1-6	TRBD1	CASSLQGARNSPLHF	TGTGCCAGCAGCTTACAGGGGGCGAGGAATTCACCCCTCCACTTT
few	TRBV12-3/TRBV12-4	TRBJ1-1	.	CASSPHVREAFF	TGTGCCAGCAGTCCACATGTCCGGGAAGCTTTCTTT
few	TRBV3-1	TRBJ2-6	.	CASSRGRPGANVLTF	TGTGCCAGCAGCAGGGGGAGACCTGGGGCCAACGTCCTGACTTTC
many	TRBV6-2/TRBV6-3	TRBJ2-2	.	CASSSFGGHDTGELFF	TGTGCCAGCAGTTCATTCGGGGGGCACGACACCGGGGAGCTGTTTTTT
.	TRBV7-2	TRBJ2-5	TRBD2	CASSLHSGGQETQYF	TGTGCCAGCAGCTTACATAGCGGGGGTCAAGAGACCCAGTACTTC
many	TRBV7-3	TRBJ2-3	TRBD2	CASSPWASGEGDTQYF	TGTGCCAGCAGCCCCTGGGCTAGCGGGGAGGGAGATACGCAGTATTTT
many	TRBV20-1	TRBJ1-1	TRBD1	CSAGQGKAFF	TGCAGTGCAGGACAGGGGAAAGCTTTCTTT
many	TRBV7-6	TRBJ1-1	.	CASSLQGAGTEAFF	TGTGCCAGCAGCTTACAAGGGGCTGGCACTGAAGCTTTCTTT
many	TRBV2	TRBJ2-1	TRBD2	CASSAGTSYLAEQFF	TGTGCCAGCAGTGCCGGGACTAGCTACCTCGCTGAGCAGTTCTTC
many	TRBV29-1	TRBJ1-1	.	CSVVRGTTNTEAFF	TGCAGCGTTGTACGGGGAACGACGAACACTGAAGCTTTCTTT
few	TRBV9	TRBJ1-4	.	CASSLSGARHEKLFF	TGTGCCAGCAGCTTATCCGGGGCTCGCCATGAAAAACTGTTTTTT
.	TRBV12-3/TRBV12-4	TRBJ1-1	.	CASSGRGTGNTEAFF	TGTGCCAGCAGTGGTCGGGGGACCGGGAACACTGAAGCTTTCTTT
few	TRBV7-6	TRBJ1-5	.	CASSQQSGLNQPQHF	TGTGCCAGCAGCCAACAATCGGGGCTCAATCAGCCCCAGCATTTT
many	TRBV3-1	TRBJ2-3	TRBD2	CASSPRLATDTQYF	TGTGCCAGCAGCCCCAGACTAGCCACAGATACGCAGTATTTT
few	TRBV13	TRBJ2-7	.	CASTITSSHEQYF	TGTGCCAGCACCATAACGAGCAGCCACGAGCAGTACTTC
few	TRBV3-1	TRBJ2-2	TRBD2	CASSPTSGRTTAELFF	TGTGCCAGCAGCCCGACTAGCGGGAGGACTACCGCGGAGCTGTTTTTT
few	TRBV12-3/TRBV12-4	TRBJ1-3	.	CASTATDGNTIYF	TGTGCCAGCACCGCGACGGATGGAAACACCATATATTTT
few	TRBV7-2	TRBJ2-3	TRBD2	CASSLGFAAGPFGIQYF	TGTGCCAGCAGCTTGGGTTTTGCAGCGGGGCCTTTCGGTATACAGTATTTT
few	TRBV7-9	TRBJ1-4	TRBD1	CASSLQGGHEKLFF	TGTGCCAGCAGCTTACAGGGGGGCCATGAAAAACTGTTTTTT
many	TRBV7-2	TRBJ1-4	TRBD1	CASSPRQGVEKLFF	TGTGCCAGCAGCCCCCGACAGGGAGTCGAAAAACTGTTTTTT
few	TRBV6-2/TRBV6-3	TRBJ2-3	TRBD2	CASSYVTSGESDTQYF	TGTGCCAGCAGTTACGTGACTAGCGGGGAGTCAGATACGCAGTATTTT
.	TRBV18	TRBJ2-6	TRBD1	CASSRPGQGAGANVLTF	TGTGCCAGCTCACGACCGGGACAGGGGGCTGGGGCCAACGTCCTGACTTTC
.	TRBV4-1	TRBJ2-1	.	CASSLTSLSYNEQFF	TGCGCCAGCAGCCTTACTAGTCTCTCCTACAATGAGCAGTTCTTC
.	TRBV5-1	TRBJ2-1	.	CASRGQWIDEQFF	TGCGCCAGCAGGGGGCAATGGATCGATGAGCAGTTCTTC
many	TRBV7-9	TRBJ1-1	.	CASSSRAWDREAFF	TGTGCCAGCAGCTCCCGTGCCTGGGACCGGGAAGCTTTCTTT
many	TRBV4-2	TRBJ2-7	TRBD1	CASSQEQGASAYEQYF	TGTGCCAGCAGCCAAGAACAGGGGGCTTCTGCCTACGAGCAGTACTTC
many	TRBV29-1	TRBJ1-4	.	CSVAGHPNEKLFF	TGCAGCGTTGCGGGACACCCGAATGAAAAACTGTTTTTT
few	TRBV7-2	TRBJ2-1	TRBD2	CASSALAGGPYEQFF	TGTGCCAGCAGCGCACTAGCGGGGGGGCCCTATGAGCAGTTCTTC
.	TRBV10-3	TRBJ1-1	TRBD1	CATKPGQENTEAFF	TGTGCCACCAAACCGGGACAGGAGAACACTGAAGCTTTCTTT
many	TRBV12-3/TRBV12-4	TRBJ2-3	.	CASSLTASTDTQYF	TGTGCCAGCAGTTTGACAGCTAGCACAGATACGCAGTATTTT
many	TRBV5-1	TRBJ2-7	TRBD1	CASYETGGDEQYF	TGCGCCAGCTATGAGACAGGGGGCGACGAGCAGTACTTC
.	TRBV5-6	TRBJ2-3	.	CASSNVQSDTQYF	TGTGCCAGCAGCAACGTTCAATCAGATACGCAGTATTTT
.	TRBV28	TRBJ1-1	.	CASSLPANTEAFF	TGTGCCAGCAGTCTACCAGCTAACACTGAAGCTTTCTTT
few	TRBV29-1	TRBJ2-7	.	CSVEDQAVGTYEQYF	TGCAGCGTTGAAGATCAGGCGGTGGGGACCTACGAGCAGTACTTC
.	TRBV25-1	TRBJ1-2	.	CASSPLDRQGGYTF	TGTGCCAGCAGTCCTCTGGACCGTCAGGGCGGCTACACCTTC
many	TRBV5-1	TRBJ1-2	.	CASSTNPTGNYGYTF	TGCGCCAGCAGCACAAACCCCACAGGCAACTATGGCTACACCTTC
many	TRBV9	TRBJ2-2	.	CASSPRVRRASTGELFF	TGTGCCAGCAGCCCTCGAGTTCGCAGGGCGTCCACCGGGGAGCTGTTTTTT
many	TRBV7-2	TRBJ2-4	TRBD2	CASSRDYGAKNIQYF	TGTGCCAGCAGCAGGGACTACGGGGCCAAAAACATTCAGTACTTC
.	TRBV2	TRBJ1-1	.	CASSEQGPVGSEAFF	TGTGCCAGCAGTGAACAGGGACCGGTGGGGTCTGAAGCTTTCTTT
few	TRBV29-1	TRBJ2-7	TRBD1	CSVEGTGVEQYF	TGCAGCGTTGAAGGGACAGGGGTCGAGCAGTACTTC
few	TRBV5-1	TRBJ2-5	TRBD2	CASSSGLAGTETQYF	TGCGCCAGCAGCTCGGGACTAGCGGGGACAGAGACCCAGTACTTC
.	TRBV27	TRBJ1-4	.	CASRKGNEKLFF	TGTGCCAGCAGGAAAGGAAATGAAAAACTGTTTTTT
.	TRBV20-1	TRBJ2-7	TRBD2	CSASRRSGGGYEQYF	TGCAGTGCTAGCCGTAGGAGCGGGGGGGGTTACGAGCAGTACTTC
many	TRBV6-1	TRBJ1-2	.	CASSEHRGDYGYTF	TGTGCCAGCAGTGAGCACCGGGGGGACTATGGCTACACCTTC
.	TRBV7-6	TRBJ2-3	TRBD2	CASSVTSGRGTDTQYF	TGTGCCAGCAGCGTAACTAGCGGTCGGGGCACAGATACGCAGTATTTT
.	TRBV5-5	TRBJ2-1	.	CASSFQREQFF	TGTGCCAGCAGCTTCCAACGCGAGCAGTTCTTC
few	TRBV5-1	TRBJ2-2	TRBD1	CASREQGTTGELFF	TGCGCCAGCAGGGAACAGGGGACCACCGGGGAGCTGTTTTTT
.	TRBV6-5	TRBJ2-7	TRBD1	CASSYVGQGAYEQYF	TGTGCCAGCAGTTACGTCGGACAGGGGGCCTACGAGCAGTACTTC
.	TRBV7-9	TRBJ2-7	.	CASSLLDAYEQYF	TGTGCCAGCAGCTTACTGGACGCCTACGAGCAGTACTTC
.	TRBV5-5	TRBJ2-7	.	CASSRGVISSYEQYF	TGTGCCAGCAGTCGGGGTGTCATAAGCTCCTACGAGCAGTACTTC
few	TRBV12-5	TRBJ2-1	TRBD2	CASGLSSGGPYNEQFF	TGTGCTAGTGGTTTGTCCAGCGGGGGGCCTTACAATGAGCAGTTCTTC
.	TRBV20-1	TRBJ1-2	TRBD1	CSAGGQGALGYTF	TGCAGTGCCGGGGGACAGGGGGCTCTTGGCTACACCTTC
many	TRBV6-1	TRBJ2-5	.	CASSERFRAVETQYF	TGTGCCAGCAGTGAACGGTTCAGGGCTGTCGAGACCCAGTACTTC
few	TRBV5-1	TRBJ2-5	TRBD2	CATSREGSETQYF	TGCGCCACCTCGCGGGAGGGGAGCGAGACCCAGTACTTC
.	TRBV7-9	TRBJ2-1	.	CASSVKRGDQFF	TGTGCCAGCAGCGTCAAACGGGGAGACCAGTTCTTC
many	TRBV4-3	TRBJ2-7	TRBD1	CASSQRDRPYEQYF	TGCGCCAGCAGCCAAAGGGACAGACCCTACGAGCAGTACTTC